A single sample gave rise to the 27 T cell receptor beta chains below, sequenced in a study of T cell responses to AZD1222 COVID-19 vaccine. The data were produced by immunoSEQ multiplex PCR, yet TCRdb's version contains in-frame clones alone and is incomplete. The table includes roughly 120,000 clones, approximately 85% detected once. The source was peripheral blood, collected on day 0 of MenACWY control vaccination. The receptors derive from an adult in good health.

The J gene is TRBJ2-3, the V gene TRBV7-2; TRBD2 agrees at 13 bases. Germline V gene lookup returns CDR1 SGHTA and CDR2 FQGNSA. Trimming at V came to 4 bases and at J to 6 bases, leaving 10 bases not matched to a gene. This CDR3 has 17 residues. The CDR3 spells CASSSPLAGGPRDTQYF. The CDR3 DNA reads as TGTGCCAGCAGCTCCCCACTAGCGGGGGGGCCGAGGGATACGCAGTATTTT.

The chain uses TRBV27 and TRBJ2-5; 7 nucleotides agree with TRBD2. The CDR3 extends over 16 amino acids. Germline CDR1 reads MNHEY; CDR2 reads SMNVEV (reference sequence). The V gene end was trimmed by 2 bases and the J gene end by 0 bases; junction bases not matched to a gene: 6. The CDR3 loop is CASSLKPSGYQETQYF. In DNA, the CDR3 is TGTGCCAGCAGTTTAAAGCCTAGCGGTTACCAAGAGACCCAGTACTTC.

This clone showed up just once. V and J are TRBV12-3 or TRBV12-4 and TRBJ2-1; D ambiguous. This CDR3 spans 11 amino acids. Trimming pared 3 bases from V and 8 bases from J, leaving 5 bases between. The CDR3 here is CASSLPDEQFF. The CDR3 nucleotides read TGTGCCAGCAGTTTGCCCGATGAGCAGTTCTTC.

The V call is TRBV2, the J call TRBJ1-5, with 9 bases fitting TRBD1. Germline V gene lookup returns CDR1 SNHLY and CDR2 FYNNEI. The CDR3 covers 13 residues. V lost 8 bases to trimming and J lost 13 bases; unmatched junction nucleotides: 12. The CDR3 bases are TGTGCCAGCCGGATGTCAATACAGGGGGCTCAGCATTTT. Its translation is CASRMSIQGAQHF. The whole variable domain, remainder taken from reference TRBV2 and TRBJ1-5, is EPEVTQTPSHQVTQMGQEVILRCVPISNHLYFYWYRQILGQKVEFLVSFYNNEISEKSEIFDDQFSVERPDGSNFTLKIRSTKLEDSAMYFCASRMSIQGAQHFGDGTRLSIL.

The chain carries TRBV29-1 and TRBJ2-2; D may be TRBD1 or TRBD2 (5 bases each). Germline loops: CDR1 SQVTM, CDR2 ANQGSEA. V lost 0 bases, J lost 4 bases, and 12 bases lay in between. The CDR3 is made up of 15 amino acids. CDR3 sequence reads: CSVEEWDRPTGELFF. The CDR3, as DNA: TGCAGCGTTGAAGAGTGGGACCGTCCCACCGGGGAGCTGTTTTTT.

The V gene is TRBV9, the J gene TRBJ2-5; perhaps TRBD1 as D (6 bases). Trimming took 0 bases from V and 1 from J, leaving 7 bases between them. Germline V CDR1 and CDR2: SGDLS, YYNGEE. CDR3 length: 14 amino acids. The CDR3 sequence: CASSVGDIQETQYF. The CDR3 bases are TGTGCCAGCAGCGTAGGGGACATCCAAGAGACCCAGTACTTC.

This chain links TRBV14 with TRBJ2-5; D is perhaps TRBD1 (6 bases). From germline, CDR1 is SGHDN and CDR2 FVKESK. V was clipped by 1 base and J by 5 bases, with 11 bases between them. The CDR3 spans 14 residues. The CDR3 bases are TGTGCCAGCAGCCAAGGTGGGGGCGTTGAGACCCAGTACTTC. It codes for CASSQGGGVETQYF.

The J gene is TRBJ2-3, the V gene TRBV6-6; possibly TRBD1 or TRBD2 for D (5 bases each). Germline CDR1 MNHNY, CDR2 SVGAGI (reference sequence). This CDR3 has 18 amino acids. The V gene lost 5 bases and the J gene lost 0 bases, with 21 bases spanning the gap. CDR3 in DNA: TGTGCCAGCAGTCCCAGAGGGGTGGCTAGGTTAAGCACAGATACGCAGTATTTT. Translation: CASSPRGVARLSTDTQYF.

V is TRBV2 and J is TRBJ2-5, with D tentatively TRBD1 or TRBD2 (6 bases each). Germline V gene sequence: CDR1 SNHLY, CDR2 FYNNEI. Trimming cost V 8 bases and J 5 bases, with 12 bases left between them. The CDR3 has 12 residues. The CDR3 protein is CASAQGGETQYF. The CDR3, as DNA: TGTGCCAGCGCGCAAGGGGGGGAGACCCAGTACTTC.

In its sample, this clone was seen a few times. The chain recombines TRBV9 with TRBJ2-2; D gene uncertain. V lost 0 bases, J lost 5 bases, and 8 bases lay in between. The germline V gene has CDR1 SGDLS and CDR2 YYNGEE. The CDR3 loop spans 14 amino acids. This chain's CDR3 is CASSVATPTGELFF. CDR3 nucleotide sequence: TGTGCCAGCAGCGTAGCGACACCAACCGGGGAGCTGTTTTTT.

This clone appeared a few times. This chain uses TRBV28 with TRBJ1-2, with D possibly matching TRBD1 (6 bases). The CDR3 is 14 amino acids. Between the trimmed V and J ends, which lost 7 bases and 4 bases, there was a span of 16 bases. Germline CDR1 MDHEN, CDR2 SYDVKM. CDR3 loop: CASNPPGTRYGYTF. The CDR3 nucleotides read TGTGCCAGCAACCCTCCCGGGACACGCTATGGCTACACCTTC.

This chain joins TRBV29-1 and TRBJ1-3, with D uncertain. The V end lost 7 bases, the J end lost 0 bases, and 10 bases lay between the germline ends. This CDR3 is built from 13 residues. CDR1 and CDR2 (germline): SQVTM, ANQGSEA. CDR3 region: CSAIGSSGNTIYF. The DNA for the CDR3 is TGCAGCGCTATCGGGTCCTCTGGAAACACCATATATTTT.

A single count supports this clone. This chain uses TRBV7-9 with TRBJ1-2; a weak D match, TRBD1 (5 bases). The length of the CDR3 is 13 residues. CDR1 is SEHNR, CDR2 FQNEAQ, per germline (reference sequence). The ends were cut back, 2 bases at V and 4 bases at J, with 8 bases in the middle. CDR3 DNA sequence: TGTGCCAGCAGCTTACCGACAGTCTATGGCTACACCTTC. Residues: CASSLPTVYGYTF.

This chain uses TRBV19 with TRBJ1-1, with D perhaps TRBD1 (6 bases). Germline loops: CDR1 LNHDA, CDR2 SQIVND (reference sequence). Trimming shortened V by 5 bases and J by 1 base, and 11 bases separated the two germline ends. The CDR3 length is 14 residues. The CDR3, as DNA: TGTGCCAGTAGTTTGGGACAAGGGAACACTGAAGCTTTCTTT. Protein product: CASSLGQGNTEAFF.

The chain joins TRBV11-2 to TRBJ2-7, with D perhaps TRBD2 (7 bases). This CDR3 has 15 amino acids. Looked up from germline, CDR1 is SGHAT and CDR2 is FQNNGV. V was pared by 4 bases and J by 5 bases, with 18 bases between. The CDR3 DNA is TGTGCCAGCAGCTACGGGCGCGGGGGCAGGCACGAGCAGTACTTC. It specifies CASSYGRGGRHEQYF.

J is TRBJ1-1 and V is TRBV9; D call uncertain. The V end lost 2 bases, the J end lost 3 bases, and 14 bases lay between the germline ends. Germline-derived CDR1 and CDR2 are SGDLS and YYNGEE. This CDR3 region has 15 residues. CDR3 protein: CASSVSPVRHTEAFF. CDR3 coding DNA: TGTGCCAGCAGCGTGTCCCCAGTGAGGCACACTGAAGCTTTCTTT.

The rearrangement uses TRBV27 and TRBJ2-1; D uncertain. In germline, CDR1 is MNHEY, CDR2 SMNVEV (reference sequence). CDR3 length equals 14 residues. V lost 3 bases and J 4 bases, leaving 10 bases between the germline ends. CDR3 DNA sequence: TGTGCCAGCAGTTTCATGGACGAATACAATGAGCAGTTCTTC. The encoded protein is CASSFMDEYNEQFF.

The V gene is TRBV19, the J gene TRBJ1-5; 7 bases are a match to TRBD1. The germline gives CDR1 LNHDA, CDR2 SQIVND (reference sequence). V dropped 7 bases and J dropped 3; count of bases not matched to a gene: 12. This CDR3 has 16 amino acids. CDR3 DNA sequence: TGTGCCAGTACCGCCCTTTGGACAGGTTTCAATCAGCCCCAGCATTTT. It specifies CASTALWTGFNQPQHF.

This clone showed up just a few times. The rearrangement joins TRBV6-5 to TRBJ1-2; D is unresolved. There are 12 residues in the CDR3. Germline values: CDR1 MNHEY, CDR2 SVGAGI. V lost 6 bases and J 7 bases, leaving 12 bases between the germline ends. The DNA for the CDR3 is TGTGCCAGCAGGGCCGACTTCTCTGGCTACACCTTC. It encodes CASRADFSGYTF.

The V gene is TRBV7-2, the J gene TRBJ2-3; the D gene is possibly TRBD2 (5 bases). This CDR3 contains 14 residues. CDR1 is SGHTA, CDR2 FQGNSA, per germline. Trimming removed 5 bases from V and 8 bases from J, with 17 bases in between. As DNA, the CDR3 is TGTGCCAGCAGCGGAGAGGGTGGAGGAGGTACGCAGTATTTT. This encodes CASSGEGGGGTQYF.

J is TRBJ1-6 and V is TRBV30; 9 bases are shared with TRBD1. The CDR3 length is 16 residues. CDR1 GTSNPN and CDR2 SVGIG come from the germline V gene (reference sequence). The V and J ends lost 5 bases and 8 bases, in that order; junction bases with no gene match: 13. The DNA of the CDR3 is TGTGCCTGGGGACAGGGGCGGACCTGGGGGTATTCACCCCTCCACTTT. Translating it yields CAWGQGRTWGYSPLHF.

J is TRBJ1-6 and V is TRBV27; 7 bases align to TRBD1. From germline, CDR1 is MNHEY and CDR2 SMNVEV (reference sequence). The CDR3 has 15 residues. The ends lost 1 base at V and 8 bases at J; junction bases unmatched: 5. The CDR3 spells CASSLFSRGDSPLHF. CDR3 nucleotide sequence: TGTGCCAGCAGTTTATTCTCCAGGGGGGATTCACCCCTCCACTTT.

The CDR3 nucleotides read TGTGCCAGCAGTGAAGAGACAGGGCGCAATCAGCCCCAGCATTTT. Encoded protein: CASSEETGRNQPQHF. The V and J genes are TRBV2 and TRBJ1-5, with TRBD1 identical over 7 bases. CDR3 length: 15 residues. Germline trimming cut 1 base from V and 2 bases from J; bases unmatched to any gene: 2. Germline V gene lookup returns CDR1 SNHLY and CDR2 FYNNEI.

The CDR3 DNA follows: TGTGCCAGCAGTTATCAGGGATATGAAGCTTTCTTT. Translating it yields CASSYQGYEAFF. The chain links TRBV6-2 or TRBV6-3 to TRBJ1-1; possible D gene TRBD1, 5 bases. CDR1 and CDR2 (germline): MNHEY, SVGEGT. Trimming pared 3 bases from V and 7 bases from J, leaving 9 bases between. The CDR3 has 12 amino acids.

This chain links TRBV20-1 with TRBJ1-2, with 7 bases aligning to TRBD1. The V gene's germline CDR1 is DFQATT and CDR2 SNEGSKA (reference sequence). V dropped 3 bases and J dropped 5; count of bases not matched to a gene: 6. CDR3 length equals 13 residues. For the CDR3, the DNA is TGCAGTGCTAGTTACCCGGGACAGTATGGCTACACCTTC. Translation gives CSASYPGQYGYTF.

V usage is TRBV11-2 and J usage is TRBJ2-7; 8 bases fit TRBD1. The V segment lost 3 bases and the J segment 3 bases; nucleotides outside the gene matches: 7. From germline, CDR1 is SGHAT and CDR2 FQNNGV. This CDR3 region has 15 residues. The CDR3 here is CASSFVQGEIYEQYF. The CDR3 nucleotides are TGTGCCAGCAGCTTCGTACAGGGGGAGATCTACGAGCAGTACTTC.

This clone was seen more than once but under ten times. The rearrangement links TRBV5-1 to TRBJ2-1; 13 nucleotides align to TRBD2. CDR3 length equals 16 residues. The germline gives CDR1 SGHRS, CDR2 YFSETQ. Trimming removed 4 bases from V and 8 bases from J; junction bases left unmatched: 9. As DNA, the CDR3 is TGCGCCAGCAGCCCGAAAACTAGCGGGGGGGCTCATGAGCAGTTCTTC. Residues: CASSPKTSGGAHEQFF.